The 28 T cell receptor beta chains below all came from one sample that was sequenced in a study of T cells in Graves' hyperthyroidism and ophthalmopathy. Authors of the study amplified TCR beta CDR3 regions from RNA transcripts. Primed by the HTBI set, a first-round RT-PCR was run on the TCR CDR3. TCRdb re-analysed the multiplex PCR reads in MiXCR, keeping a single row per CDR3 protein. In the table there are around 520,000 distinct CDR3 sequences, around 24% of which are singletons. Sample: blood. Receptors were obtained from a woman aged 30 to 39 with Graves' ophthalmopathy.

The chain couples TRBV7-2 to TRBJ2-3; a weak D match, TRBD1 (5 bases). The V and J ends lost 5 bases and 2 bases respectively, with 11 bases between them. CDR1 and CDR2 from the germline V gene are SGHTA and FQGNSA. This CDR3 comprises 14 residues. This chain's CDR3 is CASSIYRTTDTQYF. The CDR3 coding sequence is TGTGCCAGCAGCATCTACAGGACCACAGATACGCAGTATTTT.

This clonotype was seen repeatedly, ten times or more. This chain uses TRBV11-2 with TRBJ2-6, with 10 bases that match TRBD2. The CDR3 extends over 18 amino acids. In germline, CDR1 is SGHAT, CDR2 FQNNGV. Trimming removed 6 bases from V and 4 bases from J; junction bases left unmatched: 12. CDR3 protein: CASSQPQLAGHGANVLTF. CDR3 in DNA: TGTGCCAGCAGTCAACCACAACTAGCGGGGCACGGGGCCAACGTCCTGACTTTC.

Many counts were recorded for this clonotype. The chain recombines TRBV12-3 or TRBV12-4 with TRBJ1-6, with TRBD1 matching 8 bases. With V trimmed by 5 bases and J by 9 bases, 3 bases remained unmatched. The CDR3 contains 13 residues. CDR3 sequence: CASSGQGGSPLHF. CDR3 DNA sequence: TGTGCCAGCAGTGGACAGGGTGGTTCACCCCTCCACTTT.

This chain joins TRBV5-1 and TRBJ2-7; maybe TRBD1 (5 bases). V was clipped by 0 bases and J by 3 bases, with 10 bases between them. The germline V gene encodes CDR1 SGHRS and CDR2 YFSETQ. This CDR3 contains 14 residues. CDR3 region: CASSLVATVYEQYF. CDR3 DNA sequence: TGCGCCAGCAGCTTGGTTGCGACAGTCTACGAGCAGTACTTC.

This clonotype was recorded a few times. The rearrangement joins TRBV10-3 to TRBJ2-5; possibly TRBD2 for D (6 bases). The CDR3 consists of 14 residues. Germline CDR1 is ENHRY and CDR2 is SYGVKD. Trimming took 5 bases from V and 0 from J, leaving 10 bases between them. DNA of the CDR3: TGTGCCATCAGTTTGGGCGGGAACCAAGAGACCCAGTACTTC. Residues: CAISLGGNQETQYF.

J is TRBJ1-1 and V is TRBV20-1; D gene unclear. Germline-derived CDR1 and CDR2 are DFQATT and SNEGSKA (reference sequence). The length of the CDR3 is 12 residues. Trimming shortened V by 3 bases and J by 1 base, and 6 bases separated the two germline ends. The CDR3 here is CSARDGNTEAFF. CDR3 bases: TGCAGTGCTAGGGACGGGAACACTGAAGCTTTCTTT.

This clonotype was counted between two and nine times. V and J are TRBV27 and TRBJ1-5; maybe TRBD1 (5 bases). This CDR3 is 15 amino acids long. From germline, CDR1 is MNHEY and CDR2 SMNVEV (reference sequence). V lost 2 bases and J lost 5, with 13 bases in between. The CDR3 DNA follows: TGTGCCAGCAGTTTAGGGTGGGGACGGGATCAGCCCCAGCATTTT. Its translation is CASSLGWGRDQPQHF.

This clonotype was seen repeatedly, ten times or more. This sequence joins TRBV6-5 and TRBJ1-1, with D tentatively TRBD1 (6 bases). Trimming removed 0 bases at V and 5 bases at J, with 19 bases between. In germline, CDR1 is MNHEY, CDR2 SVGAGI. This CDR3 has 17 amino acids. For the CDR3, the DNA is TGTGCCAGCAGTTACTCCCCAGGGGTTGGTTTAGAGACTGAAGCTTTCTTT. This encodes CASSYSPGVGLETEAFF.

The rearrangement links TRBV6-1 to TRBJ1-2; TRBD1 is a possible D gene (5 bases). Germline loops: CDR1 MNHNS, CDR2 SASEGT. V dropped 5 bases and J dropped 0 bases, with 16 bases sitting between them. This CDR3 has 16 amino acids. DNA of the CDR3: TGTGCCAGCAGTCCAATGGACACCAGAGCTAACTATGGCTACACCTTC. Translating it yields CASSPMDTRANYGYTF.

This clonotype showed up many times. The chain carries TRBV7-2 and TRBJ2-7, with a weak D call TRBD2 (6 bases). Germline V CDR1 and CDR2: SGHTA, FQGNSA. Trimming took off 3 bases at V and 5 bases at J, with 8 bases between the two ends. The CDR3 contains 12 residues. For the CDR3, the DNA is TGTGCCAGCAGCTTCTCGGGGGACGAGCAGTACTTC. Protein: CASSFSGDEQYF.

This clonotype was detected a few times. The chain recombines TRBV27 with TRBJ1-1; no reliable D call. The germline V gene encodes CDR1 MNHEY and CDR2 SMNVEV (reference sequence). This CDR3 is built from 14 residues. Trimming took 0 bases from V and 7 from J, leaving 12 bases between them. CDR3 in DNA: TGTGCCAGCAGTTTATCAGGTGATTGGAGTGAAGCTTTCTTT. This translates into CASSLSGDWSEAFF.

This clonotype was recorded a few times. As DNA, the CDR3 is TGTGCCAGCAGCGTAGAGCGCGCGGCGGGTAACTATGGCTACACCTTC. Translation: CASSVERAAGNYGYTF. V and J are TRBV9 and TRBJ1-2, with D unresolved. V shed 0 bases and J shed 1 base, with 13 bases lying between them. This CDR3 has 16 amino acids. Germline loops: CDR1 SGDLS, CDR2 YYNGEE. The full variable domain, with the rest looked up from reference TRBV9 and TRBJ1-2, is DSGVTQTPKHLITATGQRVTLRCSPRSGDLSVYWYQQSLDQGLQFLIQYYNGEERAKGNILERFSAQQFPDLHSELNLSSLELGDSALYFCASSVERAAGNYGYTFGSGTRLTVV.

This clonotype was detected ten times or more. The chain is built from TRBV6-1 and TRBJ1-2; possibly TRBD1 for D (6 bases). V dropped 6 bases and J dropped 4 bases, with 15 bases sitting between them. The V gene's germline CDR1 is MNHNS and CDR2 SASEGT. This CDR3 region has 14 residues. The CDR3 region has the DNA TGTGCCAGCAGGAGAGAGGGGGACCTCTATGGCTACACCTTC. Translated: CASRREGDLYGYTF.

The V and J genes are TRBV5-6 and TRBJ1-5; weak D call: TRBD1 (5 bases). Germline CDR1 SGHDT, CDR2 YYEEEE. V lost 2 bases, J lost 0 bases, and 9 bases lay in between. The CDR3 covers 15 residues. In DNA form, the CDR3 reads TGTGCCAGCAGCTTTACCAGGGATAGCAATCAGCCCCAGCATTTT. Encoded protein: CASSFTRDSNQPQHF.

The chain has TRBV3-1 and TRBJ2-6; D is undetermined. V lost 0 bases to trimming and J lost 0 bases, with 12 bases between them. Germline assignment: CDR1 LGHDT and CDR2 YNNKEL (reference sequence). The CDR3 totals 18 residues. The CDR3 coding sequence is TGTGCCAGCAGCCAAGAACAGCCAAGTTACTCTGGGGCCAACGTCCTGACTTTC. As protein: CASSQEQPSYSGANVLTF.

The rearrangement links TRBV30 to TRBJ1-1, with a tentative D call TRBD1 (5 bases). Germline CDR1 GTSNPN, CDR2 SVGIG (reference sequence). V lost 1 base to trimming and J lost 3 bases, with 18 bases between them. The CDR3 covers 16 residues. The chain's CDR3 is CAWSATWTQGDTEAFF. The CDR3 region has the DNA TGTGCCTGGAGTGCGACGTGGACCCAGGGTGACACTGAAGCTTTCTTT. The full variable domain, rest sourced from reference TRBV30 and TRBJ1-1, is SQTIHQWPATLVQPVGSPLSLECTVEGTSNPNLYWYRQAAGRGLQLLFYSVGIGQISSEVPQNLSASRPQDRQFILSSKKLLLSDSGFYLCAWSATWTQGDTEAFFGQGTRLTVV.

This clonotype occurred many times. The chain couples TRBV6-2 or TRBV6-3 to TRBJ1-1; D might be TRBD1 (6 bases). Germline V lookup: CDR1 MNHEY, CDR2 SVGEGT. V lost 6 bases and J 11 bases, leaving 13 bases between the germline ends. The CDR3 runs 11 residues. The CDR3 bases are TGTGCCAGCAGACACAGGGAGGAGGCTTTCTTT. This translates into CASRHREEAFF.

In its sample, this clonotype was seen many times. This sequence joins TRBV6-5 and TRBJ2-7, with D hard to call. Germline CDR1 MNHEY, CDR2 SVGAGI. The CDR3 is made up of 14 amino acids. Trimming cost V 0 bases and J 6 bases, with 12 bases left between them. The CDR3 DNA is TGTGCCAGCAGTTACTCGATAGCCACTCCCGAGCAGTACTTC. It encodes CASSYSIATPEQYF.

This clonotype has a count of ten or more. V is TRBV29-1 and J is TRBJ2-7, with TRBD1 identical over 9 bases. Germline assignment: CDR1 SQVTM and CDR2 ANQGSEA. CDR3 size: 13 residues. The V gene end was trimmed by 6 bases and the J gene end by 5 bases; junction bases not matched to a gene: 8. For the CDR3, the DNA is TGCAGCGTCAGTGGGACAGGGAGGGACGAGCAGTACTTC. The encoded protein is CSVSGTGRDEQYF.

This clonotype appeared a few times. The V and J genes are TRBV28 and TRBJ2-5; 11 positions agree with TRBD2. CDR3 size: 21 residues. V trimming: 3 bases; J trimming: 5 bases; junction bases outside the gene matches: 23. Germline CDR1 reads MDHEN; CDR2 reads SYDVKM. CDR3 nucleotide sequence: TGTGCCAGCAGTTTCCCTCTCCACAGGGAAATTAGCGGGGGGGCCGGGGAGACCCAGTACTTC. Translated: CASSFPLHREISGGAGETQYF.

Ten or more counts support this clonotype. The rearrangement joins TRBV13 to TRBJ1-1; tentatively, D is TRBD1 (5 bases). The CDR3 has 14 residues. Trimming left V 0 bases short and J 5 bases short, with 10 bases between. Germline CDR1 PRHDT, CDR2 FYEKMQ (reference sequence). The CDR3 sequence: CASSLGGLDTEAFF. DNA for the CDR3: TGTGCCAGCAGCTTAGGGGGGCTTGATACTGAAGCTTTCTTT.

This clonotype has a count of ten or more. This sequence joins TRBV7-2 and TRBJ2-7, with 7 bases identical to TRBD2. There are 14 residues in the CDR3. Germline trimming cut 5 bases from V and 0 bases from J; bases unmatched to any gene: 4. Germline V CDR1 and CDR2: SGHTA, FQGNSA. In DNA, the CDR3 is TGTGCCAGCAGCGGGCGGGGGAGCTCCTACGAGCAGTACTTC. Its protein is CASSGRGSSYEQYF.

This clonotype appeared many times. The chain uses TRBV11-2 and TRBJ2-7; TRBD2 might be the D (5 bases). V lost 1 base and J lost 7, with 20 bases in between. The CDR3 consists of 16 residues. Germline CDR1 SGHAT, CDR2 FQNNGV. CDR3 sequence reads: CASSLGPVPGFEEQYF. CDR3 nucleotide sequence: TGTGCCAGCAGCTTAGGCCCGGTTCCGGGATTTGAGGAGCAGTACTTC.

This clonotype was observed a handful of times. The chain carries TRBV15 and TRBJ1-5; possible D gene TRBD1, 5 bases. The V gene's germline CDR1 is LNHNV and CDR2 YYDKDF (reference sequence). The CDR3 sequence is 15 residues long. V was clipped by 3 bases and J by 5 bases, with 14 bases between them. CDR3 sequence: CATSSWVRGDQPQHF. DNA for the CDR3: TGTGCCACCAGCAGTTGGGTACGGGGGGATCAGCCCCAGCATTTT.

This clonotype has at least ten counts. V gene TRBV6-5 combines with J gene TRBJ1-3; 8 bases map to TRBD1. Germline V lookup: CDR1 MNHEY, CDR2 SVGAGI. With V trimmed by 2 bases and J by 2 bases, 2 bases remained unmatched. This CDR3 region has 15 residues. The CDR3 spells CASSYAQGAGNTIYF. DNA for the CDR3: TGTGCCAGCAGTTACGCACAGGGGGCTGGAAACACCATATATTTT.

This sequence joins TRBV2 and TRBJ2-7; D gene uncertain. CDR3 length: 13 amino acids. Germline V gene sequence: CDR1 SNHLY, CDR2 FYNNEI. V lost 4 bases and J lost 3, with 10 bases in between. In DNA, the CDR3 is TGTGCCAGCAGTGGGGCGCCACACTACGAGCAGTACTTC. Protein: CASSGAPHYEQYF.

The chain combines TRBV18 with TRBJ2-5, with 7 positions matching TRBD1. CDR1 and CDR2 from the germline V gene are KGHSH and LQKENI. The CDR3 runs to 15 residues. Unmatched junction bases numbered 9, after V lost 5 bases and J lost 3 bases. The CDR3 here is CASSSYTGVKETQYF. CDR3 nucleotides: TGTGCCAGCTCATCGTATACAGGGGTCAAAGAGACCCAGTACTTC.

This clonotype was detected many times. V gene TRBV6-5 combines with J gene TRBJ1-5, with D possibly being TRBD1 (5 bases). The CDR3 is 17 amino acids. CDR1 and CDR2 from the germline V gene are MNHEY and SVGAGI. Trimming stripped 11 bases from V and 0 bases from J, with 23 bases between. In DNA form, the CDR3 reads TGTGCCCGAAGGGGACTGACATACATCTATAGCAATCAGCCCCAGCATTTT. It codes for CARRGLTYIYSNQPQHF.